The 29 T cell receptor beta chains listed next were all sequenced from one sample in a study of molecular identifiers for immune sequencing clone quantification (dated by TCRdb to 2016 to 2019). Libraries were built with PCR. The sequencer was an Illumina HiSeq 4000. In-frame beta chains were kept once TCRdb had trimmed the public reads at Q25 with fastp and called clones with MiXCR. Under each unique CDR3 protein, matching rows form one entry showing the most common genes and DNA. The table for this sample lists about 640,000 distinct CDR3 sequences; 20% of them were counted only once. 0.75% to 0.95% of the sample rests with the top ten. The sequencing sample was made of naive CD8+ T cells from blood, with Jurkat cell RNA spiked in. The cell subset or site label corresponds to: FACS-sorted CD8+CD4-CCR7+CD45RA+ naive T cells. These receptors all come from a human donor in good health. Some libraries in this study had Jurkat cell RNA spiked in.

This clonotype was picked up many times. The chain combines TRBV20-1 with TRBJ2-5, with TRBD2 as a possible D gene (5 bases). The CDR3 is made up of 13 amino acids. V was shortened by 5 bases and J by 2 bases, with 12 bases between the two germline ends. Germline lookup yields CDR1 DFQATT and CDR2 SNEGSKA (reference sequence). The CDR3 DNA follows: TGCAGTGCTGGAGCGGATGAGCAAGAGACCCAGTACTTC. It yields the protein CSAGADEQETQYF.

The table lists this clonotype with a few counts. The rearrangement uses TRBV19 and TRBJ2-7, with 9 bases lining up with TRBD1. The CDR3 has 19 residues. Germline V gene lookup returns CDR1 LNHDA and CDR2 SQIVND (reference sequence). V shed 4 bases, J shed 7 bases, and the junction held 23 bases outside the gene matches. This CDR3 reads CASSSPGQGSPWTSGEQYF. The CDR3, as DNA: TGTGCCAGTAGTAGTCCGGGACAGGGATCTCCCTGGACATCGGGGGAGCAGTACTTC.

This clonotype was counted a few times. The chain is built from TRBV11-2 and TRBJ1-2; D gene unclear. Trimming stripped 0 bases from V and 8 bases from J, with 13 bases between. The CDR3 runs 14 residues. The germline CDR1 and CDR2 sequences are SGHAT and FQNNGV. The CDR3 DNA follows: TGTGCCAGCAGCTTAGATTACGGGGATCGCGGCTACACCTTC. It codes for CASSLDYGDRGYTF.

This clonotype was counted many times. The J gene is TRBJ1-1, the V gene TRBV20-1; D may be TRBD1 (6 bases). Trimming stripped 5 bases from V and 8 bases from J, with 18 bases between. Germline V gene sequence: CDR1 DFQATT, CDR2 SNEGSKA (reference sequence). There are 13 residues in the CDR3. CDR3 coding DNA: TGCAGTGCTCGGAGGGGACGGCAGGGGGAAGCTTTCTTT. Residues: CSARRGRQGEAFF.

For this clonotype: A read error may explain this, as a much larger clone is one base away. The conserved closing phenylalanine or tryptophan is absent in this CDR3, likely reflecting a read error. The rearrangement uses TRBV30 and TRBJ1-1; D ambiguous. V was pared by 3 bases and J by 1 base, with 6 bases between. CDR1 and CDR2 (germline): GTSNPN, SVGIG (reference sequence). CDR3 length: 12 amino acids. CDR3 in DNA: TGTGCCTGGAGCTGGGGGAACACTGAAGCTTTCCTT. Encoded protein: CAWSWGNTEAFL.

This clonotype occurred many times. This rearrangement joins TRBV6-2 or TRBV6-3 to TRBJ2-1, with no clear D. The CDR3 consists of 14 residues. Germline loops: CDR1 MNHEY, CDR2 SVGEGT. The ends were cut back, 2 bases at V and 7 bases at J, with 12 bases in the middle. CDR3 sequence: CASSYVSQGNEQFF. The DNA for the CDR3 is TGTGCCAGCAGTTACGTTTCCCAAGGGAATGAGCAGTTCTTC.

This clonotype was seen repeatedly, ten times or more. V usage is TRBV12-3 or TRBV12-4 and J usage is TRBJ1-1; TRBD1 is a possible D gene (5 bases). Trimming left V 3 bases short and J 3 bases short, with 14 bases between. The CDR3 runs to 15 residues. The CDR3 here is CASSFRKTVDTEAFF. DNA for the CDR3: TGTGCCAGCAGTTTCCGGAAGACAGTTGACACTGAAGCTTTCTTT.

This clonotype was seen a few times. The V gene is TRBV11-3, the J gene TRBJ2-2; no firm D call. This CDR3 has 12 amino acids. Germline V lookup: CDR1 SGHNT, CDR2 YENEEA. Trimming took off 5 bases at V and 6 bases at J, with 7 bases between the two ends. Here the CDR3 reads CASSPASGELFF. The CDR3 DNA sequence: TGTGCCAGCAGCCCGGCGTCCGGGGAGCTGTTTTTT. The variable domain in full, with the rest retrieved from reference TRBV11-3 and TRBJ2-2, is EAGVVQSPRYKIIEKKQPVAFWCNPISGHNTLYWYLQNLGQGPELLIRYENEEAVDDSQLPKDRFSAERLKGVDSTLKIQPAELGDSAVYLCASSPASGELFFGEGSRLTVL.

Comments on this clonotype: This could be a read error, since a much larger clone is one nucleotide away. V gene TRBV6-6 combines with J gene TRBJ1-4; no reliable D call. This CDR3 spans 11 amino acids. CDR1 and CDR2 (germline): MNHNY, SVGAGI (reference sequence). The CDR3 nucleotides are TGTGCCAGCAGCCGAAATGAAAAACTGGTTTTT. It translates to CASSRNEKLVF.

About this clonotype itself: At one boundary the junction diverges from the germline segment, which might be a read error. The chain has TRBV19 and TRBJ2-3; the match to TRBD1 covers 7 bases. The CDR3 covers 15 residues. Germline CDR1 and CDR2: LNHDA and SQIVND (reference sequence). CDR3 sequence: CAGTTTGSPTGTQYF. The CDR3 DNA reads TGTGCCGGTACCACGACAGGGTCCCCCACAGGTACGCAGTATTTT.

This clonotype was observed many times. This rearrangement joins TRBV7-9 to TRBJ2-7; D call uncertain. This CDR3 is 12 amino acids long. Germline CDR1 and CDR2: SEHNR and FQNEAQ (reference sequence). Trimming shortened V by 2 bases and J by 3 bases, and 5 bases separated the two germline ends. CDR3 loop: CASSLTGYEQYF. CDR3 DNA: TGTGCCAGCAGCTTAACTGGCTACGAGCAGTACTTC.

This clonotype was seen more than once but under ten times. The chain recombines TRBV5-1 with TRBJ1-4; weak D call: TRBD1 (6 bases). Germline-derived CDR1 and CDR2 are SGHRS and YFSETQ. The CDR3 is 15 residues long. V shed 6 bases and J shed 6 bases, with 18 bases lying between them. CDR3 nucleotide sequence: TGCGCCAGCAACCCCGGACAGCCGGGGGATGAAAAACTGTTTTTT. Amino acid sequence: CASNPGQPGDEKLFF.

This clonotype was picked up many times. The chain couples TRBV28 to TRBJ1-2, with D tentatively TRBD1 (5 bases). Germline CDR1 reads MDHEN; CDR2 reads SYDVKM. This CDR3 is built from 12 residues. The CDR3 DNA sequence: TGTGCTGGATGGGGACGAACCTATGGCTACACCTTC. Amino acid sequence: CAGWGRTYGYTF.

This clonotype has a count of ten or more. The V call is TRBV28, the J call TRBJ2-7; 9 bases agree with TRBD2. The J segment lost 3 bases and the V segment lost 6 bases, leaving 0 bases of the junction unmatched. The CDR3 sequence is 12 residues long. The germline gives CDR1 MDHEN, CDR2 SYDVKM. CDR3 in DNA: TGTGCCAGCAGGACTAGCGGCTACGAGCAGTACTTC. As protein: CASRTSGYEQYF.

The chain uses TRBV3-1 and TRBJ2-3, with D possibly being TRBD2 (7 bases). V lost 4 bases to trimming and J lost 3 bases, with 14 bases between them. This CDR3 spans 15 amino acids. Germline V gene data show CDR1 as LGHDT and CDR2 as YNNKEL (reference sequence). CDR3 in amino acids: CASSPRGRGTDTQYF. In nucleotides, the CDR3 is TGTGCCAGCAGCCCTAGAGGGAGGGGGACAGATACGCAGTATTTT.

This clonotype was counted many times. The gene calls are TRBV9 and TRBJ2-5; D is unclear. The CDR3 spans 14 residues. Germline CDR1 reads SGDLS; CDR2 reads YYNGEE. V was pared by 1 base and J by 5 bases, with 12 bases between. The CDR3 DNA reads TGTGCCAGCAGCGTATCAGGTGTCTATGAGACCCAGTACTTC. This sequence encodes CASSVSGVYETQYF.

This clonotype was counted ten times or more. The genes are TRBV21-1 and TRBJ1-1. TRBV21-1 is marked as a pseudogene. CDR3 length equals 13 residues. CDR3 bases: TGTGCCAGCAGCATCCAGGAGGTGGCTGAAGCTTTCTTT. Its protein product is CASSIQEVAEAFF.

Turning to this clonotype: This may be a read error, as it is one base from a much larger clone. Without the conserved terminal phenylalanine or tryptophan, this CDR3 likely stems from a read error. J is TRBJ2-7 and V is TRBV12-3 or TRBV12-4; D might be TRBD2 (7 bases). Deletions cut 3 bases from V and 6 bases from J, with 18 bases between. This CDR3 has 15 amino acids. The CDR3 nucleotides are TGTGCCAGCAGTTTGACTCGGGGGGCCACGTCCGAGCAGTACTAC. This translates into CASSLTRGATSEQYY.

This clonotype was seen at least ten times. The rearrangement joins TRBV7-9 to TRBJ2-7; D possibly matches TRBD1 or TRBD2 (5 bases each). With 4 bases removed from V and 3 bases from J, the gap between germline ends came to 16 bases. Germline V lookup: CDR1 SEHNR, CDR2 FQNEAQ (reference sequence). The CDR3 sequence is 15 residues long. The CDR3 reads CASSSVIGGFYEQYF. The CDR3 bases are TGTGCCAGCAGCTCCGTGATTGGGGGTTTCTACGAGCAGTACTTC.

Many counts were recorded for this clonotype. This chain uses TRBV6-5 with TRBJ2-7, with TRBD1 matching over 12 bases. This CDR3 contains 17 residues. Germline trimming cut 0 bases from V and 6 bases from J; bases unmatched to any gene: 9. The V gene's germline CDR1 is MNHEY and CDR2 SVGAGI. For the CDR3, the DNA is TGTGCCAGCAGTTACTCGAAGTTCGGGACAGGGGGCCTCGAGCAGTACTTC. Amino acid sequence: CASSYSKFGTGGLEQYF.

V gene TRBV24-1 combines with J gene TRBJ2-1; D is unclear. Trimming removed 5 bases from V and 14 bases from J, with 18 bases in between. Germline assignment: CDR1 KGHDR and CDR2 SFDVKD. The length of the CDR3 is 13 residues. The CDR3: CATSGGTERVEFF. The CDR3 bases are TGTGCCACCAGTGGTGGTACAGAAAGGGTCGAGTTCTTC.

The gene calls are TRBV19 and TRBJ2-3; 7 positions match TRBD1. This CDR3 region has 15 residues. Unmatched junction bases numbered 7, after V lost 3 bases and J lost 4 bases. CDR1 and CDR2 (germline): LNHDA, SQIVND (reference sequence). This chain's CDR3 is CASSIGQGDADTQYF. Written as DNA, the CDR3 is TGTGCCAGTAGTATCGGGCAGGGGGACGCAGATACGCAGTATTTT.

In the case of this clonotype: One base away lies a much larger clone, so this may be a sequencing read error. V and J are TRBV30 and TRBJ2-2; tentatively, D is TRBD1 (6 bases). Trimming cost V 1 base and J 4 bases, with 16 bases left between them. In germline, CDR1 is GTSNPN, CDR2 SVGIG (reference sequence). The CDR3 contains 16 residues. The CDR3 sequence is CAWSGAFGQTTGELFF. CDR3 sequence (DNA): TGTGCCTGGAGTGGTGCCTTTGGACAGACCACCGGGGAGCTGTTTTTT.

With regard to this clonotype: This may stem from a read error, because a much larger clone lies one nucleotide away. CDR3 coding DNA: TGTGCCTGGGCTGGGGGGGGAAACATTCAGTACTTC. Its translation is CAWAGGGNIQYF. The gene calls are TRBV30 and TRBJ2-4; TRBD2 aligns across 7 bases. V lost 5 bases and J lost 6; bases outside the gene matches: 4. Per the germline V gene, CDR1 is GTSNPN and CDR2 is SVGIG (reference sequence). The CDR3 loop spans 12 amino acids. The variable domain in full, completed from reference TRBV30 and TRBJ2-4, reads SQTIHQWPATLVQPVGSPLSLECTVEGTSNPNLYWYRQAAGRGLQLLFYSVGIGQISSEVPQNLSASRPQDRQFILSSKKLLLSDSGFYLCAWAGGGNIQYFGAGTRLSVL.

This clonotype showed up just a few times. The V and J genes are TRBV27 and TRBJ2-3; the D gene could be TRBD1 or TRBD2 (5 bases each). Trimming shortened V by 2 bases and J by 3 bases, and 18 bases separated the two germline ends. Per the germline V gene, CDR1 is MNHEY and CDR2 is SMNVEV (reference sequence). CDR3 length equals 17 residues. In DNA, the CDR3 is TGTGCCAGCAGTTTAGTTTCCCCGGGTGGGGGAACAGATACGCAGTATTTT. This translates into CASSLVSPGGGTDTQYF.

This clonotype was seen many times. This chain uses TRBV7-8 with TRBJ2-3, with a weak D call TRBD2 (7 bases). CDR1 is SGHVS and CDR2 is FQNEAQ in the germline V gene. This CDR3 is 15 amino acids long. V lost 0 bases to trimming and J lost 4 bases, with 11 bases between them. CDR3 in amino acids: CASSLAGGPSDTQYF. CDR3 coding DNA: TGTGCCAGCAGCTTAGCGGGGGGGCCCTCAGATACGCAGTATTTT.

This clonotype was counted between two and nine times. V gene TRBV6-4 combines with J gene TRBJ2-2, with TRBD2 identical over 12 bases. CDR1 is MRHNA and CDR2 is SNTAGT in the germline V gene. CDR3 length: 15 amino acids. The J segment lost 7 bases and the V segment lost 4 bases, leaving 4 bases of the junction unmatched. The CDR3 is CASSASGGVYGELFF. In nucleotides, the CDR3 is TGTGCCAGCAGTGCTAGCGGGGGGGTGTACGGGGAGCTGTTTTTT.

Details on this clonotype: A read error may explain this, as a much larger clone is one base away. The chain couples TRBV7-9 to TRBJ2-2, with D possibly being TRBD2 (5 bases). Germline CDR1 SEHNR, CDR2 FQNEAQ (reference sequence). The CDR3 is made up of 12 amino acids. The CDR3 is CARRIDEGELFF. The CDR3 nucleotides read TGTGCCCGCAGGATAGACGAGGGAGAGCTGTTTTTT.

About this clonotype itself: It may be a read error: a sequence one base away is much more abundant. This chain links TRBV12-3 or TRBV12-4 with TRBJ1-2, with no clear D. The CDR3 length is 11 residues. Trimming shortened V by 5 bases and J by 5 bases, and 6 bases separated the two germline ends. The chain's CDR3 is CASSDGYGYTF. CDR3 in DNA: TGTGCCAGCAGTGACGGTTATGGCTACACCTTC.